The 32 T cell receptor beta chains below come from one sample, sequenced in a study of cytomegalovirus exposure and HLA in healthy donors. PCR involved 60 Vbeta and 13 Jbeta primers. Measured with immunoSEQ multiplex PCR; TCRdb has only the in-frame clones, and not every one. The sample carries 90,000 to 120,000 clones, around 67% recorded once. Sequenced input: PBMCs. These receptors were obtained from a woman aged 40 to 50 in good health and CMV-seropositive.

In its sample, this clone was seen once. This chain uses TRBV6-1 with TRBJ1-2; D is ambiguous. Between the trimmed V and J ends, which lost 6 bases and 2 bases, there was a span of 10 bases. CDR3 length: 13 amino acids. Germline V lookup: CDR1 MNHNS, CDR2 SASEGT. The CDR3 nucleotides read TGTGCCAGCAGAGTAACAGACAACTATGGCTACACCTTC. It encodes CASRVTDNYGYTF.

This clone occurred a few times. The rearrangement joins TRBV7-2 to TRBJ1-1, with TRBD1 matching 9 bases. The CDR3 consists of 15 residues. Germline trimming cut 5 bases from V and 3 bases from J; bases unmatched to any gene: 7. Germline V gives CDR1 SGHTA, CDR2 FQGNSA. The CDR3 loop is CASSTYGQGHTEAFF. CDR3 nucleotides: TGTGCCAGCAGCACATACGGACAGGGGCACACTGAAGCTTTCTTT.

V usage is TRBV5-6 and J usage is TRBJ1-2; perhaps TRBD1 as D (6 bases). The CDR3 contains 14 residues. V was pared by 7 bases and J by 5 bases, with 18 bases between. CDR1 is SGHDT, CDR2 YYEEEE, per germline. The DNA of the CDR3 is TGTGCCAGCCTCCTTAAGGGCAGGGGTTATGGCTACACCTTC. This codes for CASLLKGRGYGYTF. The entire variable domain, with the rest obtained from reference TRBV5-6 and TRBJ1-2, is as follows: DAGVTQSPTHLIKTRGQQVTLRCSPKSGHDTVSWYQQALGQGPQFIFQYYEEEERQRGNFPDRFSGHQFPNYSSELNVNALLLGDSALYLCASLLKGRGYGYTFGSGTRLTVV.

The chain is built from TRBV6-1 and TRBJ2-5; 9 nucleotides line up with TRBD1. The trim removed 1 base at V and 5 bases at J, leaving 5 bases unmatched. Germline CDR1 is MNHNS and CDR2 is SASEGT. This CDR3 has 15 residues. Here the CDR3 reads CASSEGQGVVETQYF. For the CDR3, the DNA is TGTGCCAGCAGTGAAGGACAGGGGGTCGTGGAGACCCAGTACTTC.

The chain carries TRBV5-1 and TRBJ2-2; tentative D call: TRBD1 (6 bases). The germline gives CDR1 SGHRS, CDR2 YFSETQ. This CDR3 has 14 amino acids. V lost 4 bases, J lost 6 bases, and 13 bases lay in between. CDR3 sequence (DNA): TGCGCCAGCAGCCCCTTACAGGGCGCCGGGGAGCTGTTTTTT. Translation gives CASSPLQGAGELFF.

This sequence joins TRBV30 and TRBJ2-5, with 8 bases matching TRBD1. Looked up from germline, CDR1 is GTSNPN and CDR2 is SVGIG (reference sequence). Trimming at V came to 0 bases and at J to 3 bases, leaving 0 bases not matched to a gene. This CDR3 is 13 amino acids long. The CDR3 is CAWSVTGEETQYF. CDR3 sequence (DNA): TGTGCCTGGAGTGTGACAGGGGAAGAGACCCAGTACTTC.

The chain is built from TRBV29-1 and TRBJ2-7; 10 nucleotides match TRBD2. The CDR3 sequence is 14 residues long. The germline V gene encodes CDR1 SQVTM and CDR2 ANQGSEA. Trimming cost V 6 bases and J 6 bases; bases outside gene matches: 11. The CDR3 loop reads CSVTTRLAGGEQYF. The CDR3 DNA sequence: TGCAGCGTCACTACCCGACTAGCGGGCGGCGAGCAGTACTTC.

The CDR3 nucleotides read TGCGCCAGCAGCCGAGGACAGGGGGTCACCGGGGAGCTGTTTTTT. This sequence encodes CASSRGQGVTGELFF. The V gene is TRBV4-1, the J gene TRBJ2-2; TRBD1 matches 10 bases. V gave up 4 bases and J gave up 4 bases; unmatched junction bases: 3. Germline V lookup: CDR1 MGHRA, CDR2 YSYEKL. This CDR3 region has 15 residues.

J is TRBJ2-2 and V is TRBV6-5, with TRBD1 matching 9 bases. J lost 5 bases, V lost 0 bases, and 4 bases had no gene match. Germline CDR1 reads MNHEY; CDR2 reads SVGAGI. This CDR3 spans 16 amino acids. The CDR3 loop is CASSYSSGQGTGELFF. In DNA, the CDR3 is TGTGCCAGCAGTTACTCCTCGGGACAGGGAACCGGGGAGCTGTTTTTT.

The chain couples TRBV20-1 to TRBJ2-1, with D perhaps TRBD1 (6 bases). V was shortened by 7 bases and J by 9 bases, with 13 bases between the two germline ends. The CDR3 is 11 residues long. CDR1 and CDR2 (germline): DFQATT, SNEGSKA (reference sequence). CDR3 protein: CSVLGQSEQFF. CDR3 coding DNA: TGCAGTGTTCTCGGACAGAGTGAGCAGTTCTTC.

The CDR3 loop is CASSQGTGARRNTIYF. In DNA form, the CDR3 reads TGCGCCAGCAGCCAAGGGACAGGCGCTCGGAGGAACACCATATATTTT. The chain recombines TRBV4-3 with TRBJ1-3, with 7 bases that match TRBD1. Germline loops: CDR1 LGHNA, CDR2 YSLEER. The CDR3 length is 16 residues. The J segment lost 7 bases and the V segment lost 1 base, leaving 10 bases of the junction unmatched.

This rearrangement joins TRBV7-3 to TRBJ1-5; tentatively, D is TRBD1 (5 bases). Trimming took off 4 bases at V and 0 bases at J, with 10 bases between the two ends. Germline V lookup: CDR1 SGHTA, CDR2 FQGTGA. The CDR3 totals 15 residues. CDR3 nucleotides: TGTGCCAGCAGCTACGGGGGAGTTAGCAATCAGCCCCAGCATTTT. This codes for CASSYGGVSNQPQHF.

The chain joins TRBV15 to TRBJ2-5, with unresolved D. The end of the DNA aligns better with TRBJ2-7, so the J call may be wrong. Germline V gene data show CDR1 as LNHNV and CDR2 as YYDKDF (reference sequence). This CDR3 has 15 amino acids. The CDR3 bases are TGTGCCACCAGCAGACCCCCACATGGGGCCTACGAGCAGTACTTC. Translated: CATSRPPHGAYEQYF.

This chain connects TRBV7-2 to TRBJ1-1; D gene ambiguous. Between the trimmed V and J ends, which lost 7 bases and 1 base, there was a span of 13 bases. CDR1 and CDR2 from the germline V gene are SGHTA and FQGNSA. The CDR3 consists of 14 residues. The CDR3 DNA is TGTGCCAGCAACCGCATACGGGGGAACACTGAAGCTTTCTTT. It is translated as CASNRIRGNTEAFF.

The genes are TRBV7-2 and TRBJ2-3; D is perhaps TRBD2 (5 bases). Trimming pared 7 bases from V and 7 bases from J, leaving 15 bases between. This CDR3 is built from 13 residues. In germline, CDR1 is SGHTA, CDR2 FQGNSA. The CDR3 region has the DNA TGTGCCAGCACCGTTCCTAGCAGCAATACGCAGTATTTT. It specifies CASTVPSSNTQYF.

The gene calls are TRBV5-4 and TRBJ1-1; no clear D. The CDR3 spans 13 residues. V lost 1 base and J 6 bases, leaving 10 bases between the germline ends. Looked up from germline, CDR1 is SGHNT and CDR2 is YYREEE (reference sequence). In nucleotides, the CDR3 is TGTGCCAGCAGCTTGACAGAAATTTCTGAAGCTTTCTTT. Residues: CASSLTEISEAFF.

CDR3 DNA: TGTGCCAGCAGCAATGGGAGGGGACACACATTCATTCTCGGGTCAATGAACACTGAAGCTTTCTTT. It translates to CASSNGRGHTFILGSMNTEAFF. This rearrangement joins TRBV21-1 to TRBJ1-1. TRBV21-1 constitutes a pseudogene. The length of the CDR3 is 22 residues.

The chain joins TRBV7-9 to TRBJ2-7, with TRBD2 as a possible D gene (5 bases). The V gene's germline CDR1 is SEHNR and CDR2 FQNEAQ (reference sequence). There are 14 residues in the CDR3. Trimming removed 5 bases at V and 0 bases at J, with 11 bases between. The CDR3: CASSPSGSSYEQYF. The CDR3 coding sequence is TGTGCCAGCAGCCCCAGCGGAAGCTCCTACGAGCAGTACTTC. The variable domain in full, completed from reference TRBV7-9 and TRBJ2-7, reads DTGVSQNPRHKITKRGQNVTFRCDPISEHNRLYWYRQTLGQGPEFLTYFQNEAQLEKSRLLSDRFSAERPKGSFSTLEIQRTEQGDSAMYLCASSPSGSSYEQYFGPGTRLTVT.

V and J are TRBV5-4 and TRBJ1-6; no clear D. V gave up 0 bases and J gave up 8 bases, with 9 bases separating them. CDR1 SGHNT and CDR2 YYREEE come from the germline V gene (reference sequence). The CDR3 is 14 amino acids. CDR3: CASSLAFGDSPLHF. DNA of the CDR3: TGTGCCAGCAGCTTGGCCTTCGGGGATTCACCCCTCCACTTT.

The CDR3 DNA is TGCAGCGCCCAAGCCCTCCTCACTGAAGCTTTCTTT. This sequence encodes CSAQALLTEAFF. The chain combines TRBV29-1 with TRBJ1-1; D unclear. This CDR3 is built from 12 residues. Germline V gene sequence: CDR1 SQVTM, CDR2 ANQGSEA. The germline V and J ends were trimmed by 7 bases and 4 bases, with 13 bases remaining between them.

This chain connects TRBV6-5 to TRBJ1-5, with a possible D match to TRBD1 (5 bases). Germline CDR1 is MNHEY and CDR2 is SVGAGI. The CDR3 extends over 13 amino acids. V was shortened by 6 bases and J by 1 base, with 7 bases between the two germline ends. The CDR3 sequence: CASRGGSNQPQHF. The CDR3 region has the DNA TGTGCCAGCAGGGGGGGAAGCAATCAGCCCCAGCATTTT.

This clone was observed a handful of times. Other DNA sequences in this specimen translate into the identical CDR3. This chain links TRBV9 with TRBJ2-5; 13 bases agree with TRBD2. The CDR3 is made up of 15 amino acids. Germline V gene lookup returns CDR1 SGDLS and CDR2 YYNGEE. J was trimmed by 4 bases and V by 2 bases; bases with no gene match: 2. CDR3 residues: CASSVTSGGRETQYF. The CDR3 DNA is TGTGCCAGCAGCGTGACTAGCGGGGGGAGAGAGACCCAGTACTTC.

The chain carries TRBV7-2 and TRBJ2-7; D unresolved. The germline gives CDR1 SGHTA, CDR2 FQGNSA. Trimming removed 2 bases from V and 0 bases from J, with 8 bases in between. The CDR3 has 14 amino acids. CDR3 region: CASSLLYSSYEQYF. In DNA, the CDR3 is TGTGCCAGCAGCTTATTGTACAGCTCCTACGAGCAGTACTTC.

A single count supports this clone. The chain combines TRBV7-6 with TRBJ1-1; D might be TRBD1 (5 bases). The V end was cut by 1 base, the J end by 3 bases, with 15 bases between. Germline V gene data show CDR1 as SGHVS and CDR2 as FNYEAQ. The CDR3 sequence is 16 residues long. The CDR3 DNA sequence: TGTGCCAGCAGCTTAGGTGGGGCAGGGCTGTACACTGAAGCTTTCTTT. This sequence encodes CASSLGGAGLYTEAFF.

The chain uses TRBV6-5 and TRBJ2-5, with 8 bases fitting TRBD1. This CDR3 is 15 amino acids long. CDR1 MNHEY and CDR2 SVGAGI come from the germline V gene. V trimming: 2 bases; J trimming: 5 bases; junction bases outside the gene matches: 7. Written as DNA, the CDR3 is TGTGCCAGCAGTTACAACAGGGGGAGGCGGGAGACCCAGTACTTC. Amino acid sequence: CASSYNRGRRETQYF.

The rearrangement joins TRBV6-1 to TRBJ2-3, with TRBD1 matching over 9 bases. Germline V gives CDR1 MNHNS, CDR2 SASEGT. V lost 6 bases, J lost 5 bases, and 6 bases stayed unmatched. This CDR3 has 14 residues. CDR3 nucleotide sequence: TGTGCCAGCAGAGCGACAGGGGGGATAGATACGCAGTATTTT. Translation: CASRATGGIDTQYF.

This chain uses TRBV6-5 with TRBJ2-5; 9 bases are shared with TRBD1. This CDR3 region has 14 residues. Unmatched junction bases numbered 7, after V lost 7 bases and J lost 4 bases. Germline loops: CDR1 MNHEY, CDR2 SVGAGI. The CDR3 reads CASKTGGQGETQYF. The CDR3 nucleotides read TGTGCCAGCAAGACAGGGGGACAGGGAGAGACCCAGTACTTC.

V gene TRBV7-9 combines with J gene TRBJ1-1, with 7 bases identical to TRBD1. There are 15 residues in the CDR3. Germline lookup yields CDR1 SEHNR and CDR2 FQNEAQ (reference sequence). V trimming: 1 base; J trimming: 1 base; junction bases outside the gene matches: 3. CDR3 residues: CASSLGSGGNTEAFF. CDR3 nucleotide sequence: TGTGCCAGCAGCTTAGGTTCAGGGGGGAACACTGAAGCTTTCTTT.

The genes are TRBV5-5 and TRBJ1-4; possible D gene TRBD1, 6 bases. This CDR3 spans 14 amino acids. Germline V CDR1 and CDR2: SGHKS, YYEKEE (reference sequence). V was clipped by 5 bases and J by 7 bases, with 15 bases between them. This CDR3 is CASRSGEWGEKLFF. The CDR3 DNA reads TGTGCCAGCAGATCAGGGGAATGGGGTGAAAAACTGTTTTTT.

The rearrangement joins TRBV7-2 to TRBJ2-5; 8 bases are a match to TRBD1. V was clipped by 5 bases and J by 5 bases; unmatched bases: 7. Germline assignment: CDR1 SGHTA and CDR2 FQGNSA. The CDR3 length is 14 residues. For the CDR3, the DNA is TGTGCCAGCAGCCGAGGACAGGGCGGCGAGACCCAGTACTTC. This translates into CASSRGQGGETQYF.

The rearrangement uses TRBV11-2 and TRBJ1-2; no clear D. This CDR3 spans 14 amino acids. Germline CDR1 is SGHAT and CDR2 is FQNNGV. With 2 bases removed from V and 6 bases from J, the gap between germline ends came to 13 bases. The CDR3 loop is CASSLPTGLNGYTF. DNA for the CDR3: TGTGCCAGCAGCTTACCCACTGGACTAAATGGCTACACCTTC.

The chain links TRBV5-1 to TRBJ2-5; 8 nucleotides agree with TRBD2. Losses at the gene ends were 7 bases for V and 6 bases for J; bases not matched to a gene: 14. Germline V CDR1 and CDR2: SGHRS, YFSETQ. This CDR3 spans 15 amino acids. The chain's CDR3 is CASQREAGEGKTQYF. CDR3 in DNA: TGCGCCAGCCAAAGAGAAGCGGGGGAGGGGAAGACCCAGTACTTC.